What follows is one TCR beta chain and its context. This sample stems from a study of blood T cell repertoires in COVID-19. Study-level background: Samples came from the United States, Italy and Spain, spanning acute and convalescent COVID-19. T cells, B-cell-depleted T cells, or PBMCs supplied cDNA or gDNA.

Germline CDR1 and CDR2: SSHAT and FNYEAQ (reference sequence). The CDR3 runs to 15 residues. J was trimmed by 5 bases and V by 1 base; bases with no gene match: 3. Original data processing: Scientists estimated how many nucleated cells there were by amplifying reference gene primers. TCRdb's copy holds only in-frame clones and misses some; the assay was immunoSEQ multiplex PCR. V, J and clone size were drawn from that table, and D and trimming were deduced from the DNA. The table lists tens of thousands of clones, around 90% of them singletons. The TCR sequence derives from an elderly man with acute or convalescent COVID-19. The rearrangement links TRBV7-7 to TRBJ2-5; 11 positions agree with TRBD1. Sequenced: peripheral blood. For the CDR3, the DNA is TGTGCCAGCAGCTTAGGGACAGGGGGCGCGGAGACCCAGTACTTC. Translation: CASSLGTGGAETQYF.